This TCR beta chain was sequenced in a study of CD8 T cells in Susac syndrome. CDR1 and CDR2 (germline): SQVTM, ANQGSEA. This CDR3 has 13 amino acids. V lost 4 bases, J lost 1 base, and 10 bases lay in between. When the RNA was reverse transcribed, random hexamers were used with an input of about 0.45 to 1 ug. MiXCR, run by TCRdb on the immunoSEQ multiplex PCR reads, gives a single entry per CDR3 protein. The sample shows about 69,000 distinct CDR3 sequences, around 93% of them seen only once. The origin of this receptor is a human donor in good health. Source material: CD8+ T cells from PBMCs. This rearrangement joins TRBV29-1 to TRBJ1-2; D unclear. As DNA, the CDR3 is TGCAGCGTTGCGTCGGACCTTAACTATGGCTACACCTTC. Amino acids: CSVASDLNYGYTF. The full variable domain, in which reference TRBV29-1 and TRBJ1-2 provide the parts outside the CDR3, is SAVISQKPSRDICQRGTSLTIQCQVDSQVTMMFWYRQQPGQSLTLIATANQGSEATYESGFVIDKFPISRPNLTFSTLTVSNMSPEDSSIYLCSVASDLNYGYTFGSGTRLTVV.